The rows below give T cell receptor beta chains drawn from one sample of a study of blood T cell repertoires in COVID-19. The table came from immunoSEQ multiplex PCR; TCRdb's copy has only in-frame clones and leaves some out. This table holds more than 30,000 clones, more than 80% found once. Sequences were obtained from peripheral blood. All receptors come from a woman in her thirties or forties with active or convalescent COVID-19. The CDR3 runs from the conserved cysteine through the conserved F or W. Fields, in order: D gene, clone size, V gene, J gene, CDR3 protein, CDR3 DNA. The D gene is left open where the match is weak. The size entry is marked missing in some rows and otherwise reads once, few, many or a size class.

>.|.|TRBV27|TRBJ1-6
CASSLWAGLTSPLHF
TGTGCCAGCAGTTTATGGGCGGGACTAACTTCACCCCTCCACTTT
>.|few|TRBV27|TRBJ2-5
CASSSVPLYQETQYF
TGTGCCAGCAGTTCGGTACCCCTGTACCAAGAGACCCAGTACTTC
>.|.|TRBV13|TRBJ1-6
CASSRSLNSPLHF
TGTGCCAGCAGCCGGTCCCTTAATTCACCCCTCCACTTT
>.|.|TRBV15|TRBJ1-4
CATSTYHEREKLFF
TGTGCCACCAGCACCTACCACGAGAGGGAAAAACTGTTTTTT
>.|few|TRBV7-2|TRBJ1-6
CASAPTGELSPLHF
TGTGCCAGCGCCCCGACAGGCGAACTTTCACCCCTCCACTTT
>.|.|TRBV7-3|TRBJ1-1
CASSLTAGKIMNTEAFF
TGTGCCAGCAGCTTAACCGCAGGGAAGATAATGAACACTGAAGCTTTCTTT
>TRBD2|.|TRBV11-1|TRBJ2-2
CASSSRDSGLTGELFF
TGTGCCAGCAGCTCGAGGGATAGCGGGCTGACCGGGGAGCTGTTTTTT
>TRBD2|.|TRBV3-1/TRBV3-2|TRBJ2-1
CASSQEGLAGLYNEQFF
TGTGCCAGCAGCCAAGAAGGGCTAGCGGGCCTATACAATGAGCAGTTCTTC
>TRBD1|.|TRBV7-2|TRBJ1-2
CATSRGRANYGYTF
TGTGCCACCAGCAGGGGGAGGGCTAACTATGGCTACACCTTC
>TRBD1|.|TRBV7-8|TRBJ1-1
CASSVIQGTNTEAFF
TGTGCCAGCAGCGTAATACAGGGGACTAACACTGAAGCTTTCTTT
>.|.|TRBV21-1|TRBJ2-1
CATWGGTGIHEQFF
TGTGCCACTTGGGGGGGGACAGGTATCCATGAGCAGTTCTTC
>.|.|TRBV28|TRBJ2-2
CASRFFLSGELFF
TGTGCCAGCCGTTTTTTTCTTTCCGGGGAGCTGTTTTTT
>.|.|TRBV30|TRBJ2-1
CAWSRREGVVNEQFF
TGTGCCTGGAGTCGGCGAGAAGGGGTGGTGAATGAGCAGTTCTTC
>TRBD2|.|TRBV6-5|TRBJ2-5
CASSYIASGTETQYF
TGTGCCAGCAGTTACATAGCTAGCGGGACAGAGACCCAGTACTTC
>TRBD1|.|TRBV28|TRBJ2-7
CASTPDRRRDYEQYF
TGTGCCAGCACCCCGGACAGGCGAAGGGACTACGAGCAGTACTTC
>.|.|TRBV7-8|TRBJ2-3
CASSRGGVGTDTQYF
TGTGCCAGCAGCCGAGGGGGGGTCGGAACAGATACGCAGTATTTT
>.|.|TRBV7-3|TRBJ2-1
CASSLNRLSANNEQFF
TGTGCCAGCAGCTTAAACCGACTGAGCGCCAACAATGAGCAGTTCTTC
>.|.|TRBV3-1/TRBV3-2|TRBJ1-5
CASSQFNNQPQHF
TGTGCCAGCAGCCAATTTAACAATCAGCCCCAGCATTTT
>.|few|TRBV5-1|TRBJ1-6
CASSSLGVGSGSPLHF
TGCGCCAGCAGCTCCCTGGGAGTAGGGTCGGGTTCACCCCTCCACTTT